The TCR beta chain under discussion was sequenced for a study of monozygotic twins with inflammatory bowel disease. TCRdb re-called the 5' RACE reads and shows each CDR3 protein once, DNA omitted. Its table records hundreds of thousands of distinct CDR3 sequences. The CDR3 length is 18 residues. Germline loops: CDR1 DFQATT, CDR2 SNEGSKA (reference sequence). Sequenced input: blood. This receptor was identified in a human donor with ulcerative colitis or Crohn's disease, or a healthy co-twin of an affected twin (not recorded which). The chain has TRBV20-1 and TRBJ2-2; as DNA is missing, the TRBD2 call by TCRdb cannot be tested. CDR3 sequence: CSARGVSGGLHSTGELFF.